This T cell receptor beta chain appears in the sequencing data of a study of T cells in pancreatic ductal adenocarcinoma. Notes on the study in general: Blood had more productive templates and about 7.9-fold more unique clonotypes than tumor. Mean clonality was approximately 0.11 in tumors and roughly 0.068 in blood, not significantly different.

Data came from immunoSEQ multiplex PCR; TCRdb stores just in-frame clones and leaves some out. Here the sample spans approximately 97,000 clones, about 95% being singletons. Surgery without prior neoadjuvant therapy was the treatment of the selected pancreatic ductal adenocarcinoma patients. The CDR3 loop spans 14 amino acids. Germline loops: CDR1 SEHNR, CDR2 FQNEAQ (reference sequence). V lost 1 base, J lost 5 bases, and 12 bases lay in between. A word on this clone: The antigen is unknown.

Sequenced material: PBMCs. The source of this sequence is a human donor with pancreatic ductal adenocarcinoma. The chain has TRBV7-9 and TRBJ2-7, with D possibly being TRBD2 (5 bases). CDR3 nucleotide sequence: TGTGCCAGCAGCTTAGGTCTCAGCGGCGACGAGCAGTACTTC. Its protein product is CASSLGLSGDEQYF.